Listed below are T cell receptor beta chains from one sample, sequenced in a study of cytomegalovirus exposure and HLA in healthy donors. TCRdb's copy holds only in-frame clones and misses some; the assay was immunoSEQ multiplex PCR. Here the sample spans approximately 150,000 clones, roughly 81% being singletons. The specimen sequenced was PBMCs. The origin of the receptors is a girl aged 10 to 17 in good health and CMV-seropositive. CDR3s include the opening cysteine and the closing phenylalanine or tryptophan. The D gene is left open where the match is weak. Size is stated for part of the rows, as once, few or many counts, or as a class when the clone is expanded.

V gene,clone size,J gene,D gene,CDR3 protein,CDR3 DNA
TRBV18,NA,TRBJ2-3,NA,CASSPPGADTQYF,TGTGCCAGCTCACCACCCGGGGCAGATACGCAGTATTTT
TRBV5-6,NA,TRBJ2-5,TRBD1,CASSSPGQGEIWTQYF,TGTGCCAGCAGCTCGCCGGGACAGGGGGAAATTTGGACCCAGTACTTC
TRBV7-2,NA,TRBJ2-7,NA,CASSGIQREQYF,TGTGCCAGCAGCGGAATTCAGCGAGAGCAGTACTTC
TRBV27,few,TRBJ2-2,TRBD1,CASSPSGGPGTGELFF,TGTGCCAGCAGTCCGTCAGGGGGCCCGGGCACCGGGGAGCTGTTTTTT
TRBV2,few,TRBJ2-1,NA,CASSEYYNEQFF,TGTGCCAGCAGTGAGTACTACAATGAGCAGTTCTTC
TRBV4-1,NA,TRBJ1-5,TRBD1,CASSLRTGDEYRNQPQHF,TGCGCCAGCAGCCTCCGGACAGGTGACGAGTATCGGAATCAGCCCCAGCATTTT
TRBV5-6,NA,TRBJ1-1,TRBD1,CASSLVIGQGGLF,TGTGCCAGCAGCTTGGTAATAGGACAGGGTGGCCTCTTT
TRBV19,NA,TRBJ2-3,TRBD2,CASSGRLAGARGTDTQYF,TGTGCCAGTAGTGGCAGACTAGCGGGGGCCCGGGGCACAGATACGCAGTATTTT
TRBV7-3,NA,TRBJ1-5,NA,CASSQGNNQPQHF,TGTGCCAGCAGTCAGGGTAACAATCAGCCCCAGCATTTT
TRBV28,NA,TRBJ1-2,NA,CASSLNLGRGYTF,TGTGCCAGCAGTTTAAACCTCGGGAGGGGCTACACCTTC
TRBV7-9,NA,TRBJ1-1,NA,CASSPQVEAFF,TGTGCCAGCAGCCCGCAGGTCGAAGCTTTCTTT
TRBV27,few,TRBJ1-1,NA,CASSLLGRVAFF,TGTGCCAGCAGTTTATTGGGGAGGGTAGCTTTCTTT
TRBV29-1,NA,TRBJ1-2,NA,CSVQTNQGNYGYTF,TGCAGCGTCCAGACTAATCAGGGGAACTATGGCTACACCTTC
TRBV13,NA,TRBJ1-3,NA,CASSSREYSGNTIYF,TGTGCCAGCAGCTCCCGGGAGTACTCTGGAAACACCATATATTTT
TRBV18,NA,TRBJ2-1,NA,CASSPPGQGPYNEQFF,TGTGCCAGCTCACCACCGGGGCAGGGGCCTTACAATGAGCAGTTCTTC
TRBV27,NA,TRBJ2-3,TRBD1,CASSYRTGSTDTQYF,TGTGCCAGCAGCTACCGGACAGGATCCACAGATACGCAGTATTTT
TRBV5-6,few,TRBJ1-2,TRBD1,CASSLGQGANGYTF,TGTGCCAGCAGCTTGGGACAGGGGGCAAATGGCTACACCTTC
TRBV7-3,NA,TRBJ2-7,TRBD2,CASSLTSGGAYEQYF,TGTGCCAGCAGCTTAACAAGCGGGGGGGCCTACGAGCAGTACTTC
TRBV6-5,NA,TRBJ1-4,NA,CASRYRENEKLFF,TGTGCCAGCAGATACCGGGAGAATGAAAAACTGTTTTTT
TRBV27,once,TRBJ2-2,TRBD1,CASRDRSFTGELFF,TGTGCCAGCAGGGACAGGAGTTTCACCGGGGAGCTGTTTTTT
TRBV7-9,NA,TRBJ1-5,NA,CASSYREGGQPQHF,TGTGCCAGCAGCTACAGGGAAGGCGGTCAGCCCCAGCATTTT
TRBV5-6,NA,TRBJ1-4,NA,CASSLLALGVNEKLFF,TGTGCCAGCAGCTTGCTCGCCCTCGGAGTTAATGAAAAACTGTTTTTT
TRBV9,NA,TRBJ2-5,TRBD1,CASSPPDREETQYF,TGTGCCAGCAGCCCGCCGGACAGGGAAGAGACCCAGTACTTC
TRBV7-3,NA,TRBJ2-1,NA,CASSLSSGNNEQFF,TGTGCCAGCAGCCTAAGTTCCGGTAACAATGAGCAGTTCTTC
TRBV7-9,once,TRBJ2-3,NA,CASSSRGADTQYF,TGTGCCAGCAGCTCCAGGGGAGCAGATACGCAGTATTTT
TRBV27,few,TRBJ2-2,TRBD2,CASSLGRGGRNGELFF,TGTGCCAGCAGTTTAGGTCGGGGGGGCCGGAACGGGGAGCTGTTTTTT
TRBV18,NA,TRBJ1-1,NA,CASSPQTGRNTEAFF,TGTGCCAGCTCACCTCAGACAGGACGGAACACTGAAGCTTTCTTT
TRBV18,NA,TRBJ2-6,NA,CASSLYLPGQFSGANVLTF,TGTGCCAGCTCACTTTATTTACCGGGACAATTCTCTGGGGCCAACGTCCTGACTTTC
TRBV6-1,NA,TRBJ1-5,TRBD1,CASSGAPTGDIQPQHF,TGTGCCAGCAGTGGAGCGCCGACAGGGGACATTCAGCCCCAGCATTTT
TRBV2,NA,TRBJ2-7,TRBD2,CASSGERGAYEQYF,TGTGCCAGCTCCGGGGAGCGGGGAGCGTACGAGCAGTACTTC
TRBV11-2,NA,TRBJ2-6,NA,CASSRSPANGLTF,TGTGCCAGCAGTAGGAGCCCTGCCAACGGCCTGACTTTC
TRBV6-5,NA,TRBJ2-7,NA,CASSFIRGTYEQYF,TGTGCCAGCAGTTTCATACGAGGCACCTACGAGCAGTACTTC
TRBV9,NA,TRBJ2-7,TRBD1,CASSSGQGPYEQYF,TGTGCCAGCAGCTCAGGACAGGGCCCCTACGAGCAGTACTTC
TRBV7-9,NA,TRBJ1-5,NA,CASSLVGGVNQPQHF,TGTGCCAGCAGCTTAGTGGGGGGAGTCAATCAGCCCCAGCATTTT
TRBV27,NA,TRBJ1-2,TRBD1,CASSLEGQGVHGYTF,TGTGCCAGCAGTTTAGAGGGACAGGGCGTTCATGGCTACACCTTC
TRBV11-2,NA,TRBJ1-2,TRBD1,CASSLGTGTNYGYTF,TGTGCCAGCAGCTTAGGGACAGGGACTAACTATGGCTACACCTTC
TRBV4-2,NA,TRBJ2-1,NA,CASSQVPRAPEQFF,TGTGCCAGCAGCCAAGTCCCCCGAGCGCCAGAGCAGTTCTTC
TRBV11-2,NA,TRBJ1-1,TRBD1,CASSPIQGAHTEAFF,TGTGCCAGCAGCCCCATACAGGGGGCGCACACTGAAGCTTTCTTT
TRBV5-6,NA,TRBJ1-3,NA,CASSLGADGNTIYF,TGTGCCAGCAGCTTGGGGGCAGATGGAAACACCATATATTTT
TRBV19,NA,TRBJ1-1,TRBD1,CASRPGQGAQGTEAFF,TGTGCCAGTAGACCGGGACAGGGGGCGCAGGGCACTGAAGCTTTCTTT
TRBV6-6,NA,TRBJ1-5,NA,CASSYYIRGFQHF,TGTGCCAGCAGTTATTACATAAGGGGGTTCCAGCATTTT
TRBV19,NA,TRBJ1-5,TRBD1,CASSRDSYSNQPQHF,TGTGCCAGTAGTCGGGACAGCTATAGCAATCAGCCCCAGCATTTT
TRBV29-1,NA,TRBJ1-1,NA,CSGRGGDLNTEAFF,TGCAGCGGACGGGGGGGGGACCTGAACACTGAAGCTTTCTTT
TRBV11-2,NA,TRBJ1-2,NA,CASSFLGSYGYTF,TGTGCCAGCAGCTTCCTCGGGAGCTATGGCTACACCTTC
TRBV2,few,TRBJ1-5,NA,CASSVSQQPQHF,TGTGCCAGCAGTGTGTCACAACAGCCCCAGCATTTT